Included here is one TCR beta chain sequence, with context. The antigen is unknown. The Oncomine TCR Beta short-read assay sequenced DNA from cultured CD4+ T cells. Cultured CD4+ T cells yielded the extracted genomic DNA. TCRdb called the PCR reads again in MiXCR, with one record for every CDR3 protein. The sample has around 10,000 distinct CDR3 sequences, 29% seen once. The treatment is: approximately nine-day PBMC culture with coronavirus spike peptide pools or control peptides (ViraFEST assay). The data are from a study of vaccination and CD4 T cells after COVID-19. Whole-study findings and limits: Early timepoints after natural infection were not analyzed in these convalescent patients.

With V trimmed by 1 base and J by 11 bases, 20 bases remained unmatched. The CDR3 spans 19 residues. From germline, CDR1 is MGHRA and CDR2 YSYEKL. The sequenced sample consisted of cultured CD4+ T cells from blood. This clonotype was sampled from a human donor with COVID-19. The chain joins TRBV4-1 to TRBJ2-1; 10 nucleotides align to TRBD2. The CDR3 DNA sequence: TGCGCCAGCAGCCAAGTATTCAGCGGGGGGGCGGTGAAGTTAAGACAGCAGTTCTTC. Residues: CASSQVFSGGAVKLRQQFF.